This record covers a single T cell receptor (beta chain). This receptor's antigen is unknown. Base qualities are not at hand, and no much larger clone is one base apart. The sample is drawn from a study of T cell responses to AZD1222 COVID-19 vaccine (dated by TCRdb to about 2021). With regard to the full study: AZD1222 recipients with second doses at about 4 weeks or about 12 weeks were pooled, because spike-specific TCR depth and breadth did not differ between schedules. A total of around 240 trial participants underwent TCR sequencing, of whom about 210 had received two doses of AZD1222 and some 26 had received two doses of the MenACWY control vaccine. Enrollment into the trials was organized by age into subgroups of 18-55, 56-69 and 70-plus years, and those subgroups contained approximately 150, 30 and 60 TCR-sequenced participants, respectively.

Results the study describes overall, beyond this receptor: Reportedly, close to half of the unique spike-specific TCRs recognized epitopes lying outside the regions that are mutated in the B.1.351 and B.1.1.7 variants. Participants were mostly white British and included more females than males, and it was suggested by the authors that clonal diversity may have been underestimated. After two AZD1222 doses, both the breadth and the depth of spike-specific TCRs were significantly higher than at day 0 and than in MenACWY recipients. Conclusions about previously exposed vaccinees are limited because only six or seven AZD1222 recipients were SARS-CoV-2 seropositive at baseline. In the small 56-69-year group, the increase in depth fell short of significance, most likely because of low power. No day 14 peak-response samples were available, so repertoires were characterized only after the peak T cell response. Vaccine-associated CD4 TCRs spanned the whole spike protein, with dominant responses in regions 160-218 and 743-854.

The CDR3 regions of human TCRbeta chains were analyzed by immunosequencing. Processing in the source paper ran as follows. TCRs in the repertoires were compared against a reference library of SARS-CoV-2-specific TCRs that had been generated with the MIRA antigen-specificity platform. Breadth was defined as the fraction of unique TCRs that were SARS-CoV-2-associated. Depth was defined as the fraction of total T cells that were SARS-CoV-2-associated. Using the MIRA data, each spike-specific TCR was mapped to the spike region that the TCR reacts to and placed in a CD4 or CD8 class. Log10-transformed breadth and depth values were compared by one-way ANOVA with Sidak's multiple comparisons tests. TCRdb took this table from immuneACCESS and kept in-frame rearrangements with V and J called. Such tables lack part of the clones; where checked against another copy, unresolved V genes explain under half of the gap, and the rest is unexplained. The D gene and trimming were derived from the DNA, and the V and J assignments and clone size from that table. The sample table shows some 110,000 clones, and about 86% are seen once. Just over 9.5% of the sample is held by the ten biggest clonotypes.

The time point label, read with the paper, signifies: baseline before first vaccination. Samples from vaccinated people were obtained from the UK trials COV001 and COV002, which included a single-blind randomized controlled phase 2/3 trial of AZD1222 (ChAdOx1 nCoV-19) in healthy adults. Trial participant PBMC samples were collected at day 0 and day 28 after the second dose for TCRbeta chain sequencing. The junction shows trimming of 3 bases on V and 3 bases on J, plus 4 bases between the germline ends. The cysteine opens and the phenylalanine closes a CDR3 of 12 amino acids. The DNA shown is the 36-base CDR3, in frame from base 1. From the germline V gene, CDR1 is SGHTS and CDR2 is YDEGEE.

This chain joins TRBV5-8 to TRBJ1-5; the D gene identity is not certain. The starting material was peripheral blood, obtained on day 0 of AZD1222 vaccination. The source is an adult in good health. The DNA sequence reads TGTGCCAGCAGCTACGCCAATCAGCCCCAGCATTTT. Protein translation: CASSYANQPQHF. This CDR3, with the reference TRBV5-8 and TRBJ1-5 proteins standing in past its ends, gives the full variable domain EAGVTQSPTHLIKTRGQQATLRCSPISGHTSVYWYQQALGLGLQFLLWYDEGEERNRGNFPPRFSGRQFPNYSSELNVNALELEDSALYLCASSYANQPQHFGDGTRLSIL.